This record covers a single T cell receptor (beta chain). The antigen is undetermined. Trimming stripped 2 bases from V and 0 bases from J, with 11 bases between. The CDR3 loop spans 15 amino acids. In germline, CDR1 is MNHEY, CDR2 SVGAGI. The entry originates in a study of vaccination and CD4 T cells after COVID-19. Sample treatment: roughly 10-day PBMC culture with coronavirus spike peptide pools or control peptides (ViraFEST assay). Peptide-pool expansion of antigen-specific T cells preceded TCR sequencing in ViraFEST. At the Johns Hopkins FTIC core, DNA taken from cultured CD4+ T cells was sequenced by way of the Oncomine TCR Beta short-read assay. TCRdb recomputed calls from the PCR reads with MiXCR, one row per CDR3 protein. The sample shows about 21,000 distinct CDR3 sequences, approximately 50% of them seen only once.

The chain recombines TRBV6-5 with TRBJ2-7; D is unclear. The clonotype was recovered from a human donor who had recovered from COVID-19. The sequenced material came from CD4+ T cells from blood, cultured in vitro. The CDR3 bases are TGTGCCAGCAGTTACGTGGGCCCAAGCTCCTACGAGCAGTACTTC. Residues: CASSYVGPSSYEQYF.